This T cell receptor beta chain was documented in a study of blood T cells in healthy people across ages (dated by TCRdb to between 2015 and 2016). As for the study more broadly: In model experiments, template switching captured about one uniquely barcoded TCR beta cDNA molecule for every two T cells. The study measured age-related changes in TCR beta repertoire diversity using deep sequencing normalized with unique cDNA molecular identifiers. The donors were divided into four age groups: young (average roughly 15 years), middle-aged (about 39), aged (roughly 60) and long-lived (nearly 85). Donors of different ages were randomly distributed across sequencing lanes to avoid experimental bias. For two donors (one aged 18 to 29 and one aged 80 or older), the study analyzed two additional independent replicas of 1 million unique cDNA reads from the same blood draw.

As concerns this clonotype: The target of this receptor is not known. No qualities accompany the bases; no much larger clone lies one base away.

To prepare the library, 5' RACE was applied. The sample was run on an Illumina HiSeq 2500. The second PCR ran for about 6 to 12 cycles and used a J-beta primer mix along with a sample-barcoded 5' primer. Each TCR beta cDNA molecule received a unique molecular identifier from a template-switch 5' adaptor carrying 12 random nucleotides. Each sample yielded at least 3 million CDR3-containing paired-end reads. First-strand cDNA synthesis was performed from all RNA using the Mint cDNA synthesis kit, with priming by a TRBC-specific oligonucleotide. After uracil-DNA glycosylase treatment, a first 18-cycle PCR used universal primers M1SS and BC2_uni_R on all cDNA. Concerning the study's data processing: Each sample was normalized by randomly selecting 1 million high-quality reads, each carrying a distinct molecular identifier. Reads with shared molecular identifiers were discarded instead of being binned into consensus sequences. MiTCR, set to a Q25 quality threshold and the strictest error-elimination algorithm, was used for CDR3 identification, clonotype clustering and error correction. A nonparametric unseen species model using Euler transformation provided a lower-bound estimate of total TCR beta diversity. TCRdb reworked the public reads: Q25 trimming with fastp, MiXCR clone assembly, productive beta chains retained. Rows with one shared CDR3 protein collapse into an entry with the most common genes and DNA. V and J calls and clone size were set by TCRdb, not the authors. The sample table lists 350,000 to 450,000 distinct CDR3 sequences, about 52% of them with a count of one. The ten biggest clones cover about 54% of the sample.

Donors were a few dozen systemically healthy Caucasian individuals from Russia aged roughly 6 to 90 years. Each donor gave approximately 9.3 milliliters of peripheral blood, collected into EDTA-treated Vacutainer tubes. Ficoll-Paque density-gradient centrifugation was used to isolate PBMCs, with at least 7 million per sample. Total RNA was extracted from PBMCs with Trizol reagent, with at least 6 micrograms obtained per sample. For every donor, an aliquot of PBMCs went through flow cytometry to measure the percentages of naive CD45RAhigh/CD27high T cells. Paper-wide results and their limitations: There was a strong correlation between observed TCR beta diversity and the percentage of naive T cells measured by flow cytometry. Because donor CMV infection status was unknown, age-related changes in expanded clonotypes were potentially confounded. Observed TCR beta diversity per million T cells fell roughly linearly with age, and a significant reduction was already apparent by age around 40. Estimates of total diversity based on one million sequenced T cells were considered lower bounds and underestimates. Compared with the aged group, more naive CD4+ T cells, fewer expanded clones and increased TCR diversity were shown by the long-lived group, suggesting age selection. Bulk unsorted PBMC profiling prevented conclusive comparison of naive and antigen-experienced compartments.

The CDR3, cysteine through phenylalanine, is 14 amino acids long. The read is trimmed to its CDR3 DNA, 42 bases read in frame from base 1. Trimming takes 0 bases from V and 4 bases from J, and the germline ends sit 11 bases apart. Via the germline V gene (reference sequence), CDR1 is SGHNT and CDR2 YYREEE. Recombination linked TRBV5-4 to TRBJ2-7, with TRBD1 as a weak D call on 7 bases. This TCR was sampled from a man aged 55 to 70 in good health. The source material was blood. In nucleotides, the sequence is TGTGCCAGCAGCTTGGGCAGGGGGGATTACGAGCAGTACTTC. It translates as CASSLGRGDYEQYF.